Sequencing of this TCR beta chain was carried out in a study of blood T cell repertoires in COVID-19. Profiling relied on immunoSEQ multiplex PCR, and the TCRdb table lists in-frame clones only, not all of them. The table shows around 130,000 clones, with about 83% occurring only once. CDR3 length: 15 amino acids. Per the germline V gene, CDR1 is SEHNR and CDR2 is FQNEAQ (reference sequence). V was pared by 5 bases and J by 7 bases, with 8 bases of the junction left unmatched. The origin of this receptor is a man between 60 and 70 years old with acute or convalescent COVID-19. The chain uses TRBV7-9 and TRBJ2-2, with 9 bases that match TRBD2. The specimen sequenced was peripheral blood. CDR3 protein: CASSPLAGSFGELFF. DNA for the CDR3: TGTGCCAGCAGCCCCCTAGCGGGAAGTTTCGGGGAGCTGTTTTTT.